A selection of T cell receptor beta chains follows, all from one sample in a study of shared clonotypes between healthy human individuals. Only in-frame clones appear in the TCRdb table, and some are missing; sequencing was by immunoSEQ multiplex PCR. Of about 340,000 clones in the sample, less than 75% are singletons; the top ten hold about 10%. Sequencing used memory CD4+ T cells sorted from blood. These receptors were obtained from a man between 25 and 39 years old in good health. Each CDR3 is given with its conserved first and last residue. The D gene is left open where the match is weak. A row's size may be missing; if present it is once, few, many or a size class.

TRBD2 | . | TRBJ2-5 | TRBV2 | TGTGCCAGCAGGGTCGGACCGGGAGGGAGGAAAGAGACCCAGTACTTC | CASRVGPGGRKETQYF
. | . | TRBJ2-2 | TRBV11-2 | TGTGCCAGCAGCTTTGGTTCAGCTCCATCAGGGGAGCTGTTTTTT | CASSFGSAPSGELFF
TRBD1 | . | TRBJ2-3 | TRBV5-1 | TGCGCCAGCAGCAATGACCCGGGACAGGGCACAGATACGCAGTATTTT | CASSNDPGQGTDTQYF
TRBD2 | many | TRBJ2-1 | TRBV27 | TGTGCCAGCAGTTTTCAGGCTAGCGGGAGTGGTAATGAGCAGTTCTTC | CASSFQASGSGNEQFF
TRBD2 | . | TRBJ2-3 | TRBV5-8 | TGTGCCAGCAGCTTGGAACTAGCGGGAGTTCTGGATACGCAGTATTTT | CASSLELAGVLDTQYF
TRBD1 | . | TRBJ1-5 | TRBV19 | TGTGCCAGTAATCCACTAGGGACAGGGGGAGAGCCCCAGCATTTT | CASNPLGTGGEPQHF
. | . | TRBJ1-1 | TRBV14 | TGTGCCAGCAGCCCGGGGCCTCTGGTGGGGAGAGCTTTCTTT | CASSPGPLVGRAFF
TRBD1 | . | TRBJ1-4 | TRBV2 | TGTGCCAGCAGACAACGACAGGGTTTGGAAAAACTGTTTTTT | CASRQRQGLEKLFF
. | . | TRBJ2-1 | TRBV19 | TGTGCCAGTAGTAGACCGCCTTTCGACTCGCTCTACAATGAGCAGTTCTTC | CASSRPPFDSLYNEQFF
TRBD2 | many | TRBJ2-1 | TRBV28 | TGTGCCAGCAGTCTGCGGACTAGCGGGAGCCTAGGTCCCTACAATGAGCAGTTCTTC | CASSLRTSGSLGPYNEQFF
TRBD1 | once | TRBJ2-7 | TRBV11-2 | TGTGCCAGCAGCTCGTTGACAGGGGTTGGCGAGCAGTACTTC | CASSSLTGVGEQYF
TRBD1 | . | TRBJ2-3 | TRBV10-2 | TGCGCCAGCAGTAAGAGACAGGGGGTCAGCACAGATACGCAGTATTTT | CASSKRQGVSTDTQYF
. | . | TRBJ1-3 | TRBV11-2 | TGTGCCAGCAGCTCCCCCAGGGTAGGAAACACCATATATTTT | CASSSPRVGNTIYF
TRBD1 | . | TRBJ2-7 | TRBV28 | TGTGCCAGCAGTCCCCCCGGGACAGTCCTCTACGAGCAGTACTTC | CASSPPGTVLYEQYF
. | . | TRBJ2-5 | TRBV19 | TGTGCCAGTAGTATGATTCTCTCCGACGGAGTGGGGGAGACCCAGTACTTC | CASSMILSDGVGETQYF
. | many | TRBJ1-2 | TRBV18 | TGTGCCAGCTCACCAAATCAGCAGGGGAATGGCTACACCTTC | CASSPNQQGNGYTF
TRBD1 | . | TRBJ2-1 | TRBV5-1 | TGCGCCAGCAGCTTGGCCGGGACAGGGGCTCCCAATGAGCAGTTCTTC | CASSLAGTGAPNEQFF
. | . | TRBJ2-7 | TRBV2 | TGTGCCAGCAGTGAAGCGCGGACGGTTTACGAGCAGTACTTC | CASSEARTVYEQYF
. | once | TRBJ1-1 | TRBV5-5 | TGTGCCAGCAGCTTGGGACCTTCGAACACTGAAGCTTTCTTT | CASSLGPSNTEAFF
TRBD2 | . | TRBJ2-7 | TRBV14 | TGTGCCAGCAGCCAAGATCGAGATAGCGGGAGCGCTGAGCAGTACTTC | CASSQDRDSGSAEQYF
. | . | TRBJ2-1 | TRBV19 | TGTGCCAGTAGTTGGCAGGTTAAGGGCGATGAGCAGTTCTTC | CASSWQVKGDEQFF
TRBD2 | few | TRBJ2-3 | TRBV5-4 | TGTGCCAGCAGCTTGGCCTCGGTACTAGCGGGAGCATCTGGAGATACGCAGTATTTT | CASSLASVLAGASGDTQYF
. | . | TRBJ2-2 | TRBV9 | TGTGCCAGCAGCGTAGGTCCAGTCTACACCGGGGAGCTGTTTTTT | CASSVGPVYTGELFF
. | . | TRBJ1-5 | TRBV19 | TGTGCCAGTAGTATAGATCGGGTCGGGGTTCAGCCCCAGCATTTT | CASSIDRVGVQPQHF
. | many | TRBJ1-2 | TRBV2 | TGTGCCAGCAGTGAACAGGGACTAAACTATGGCTACACCTTC | CASSEQGLNYGYTF
. | . | TRBJ1-1 | TRBV4-3 | TGCGCCAGCAGCCACGTCGGGGGGGACACTGAAGCTTTCTTT | CASSHVGGDTEAFF
. | . | TRBJ2-7 | TRBV7-9 | TGTGCCAGCAGCCTCTGGGACGAACACTACGAGCAGTACTTC | CASSLWDEHYEQYF
. | many | TRBJ2-1 | TRBV4-1 | TGCGCCAGCAGCCAAGTCGAAGGGCGGTACAATGAGCAGTTCTTC | CASSQVEGRYNEQFF
TRBD1 | . | TRBJ2-2 | TRBV5-6 | TGTGCCAGCAGCCCCCGGACAGGGTTCGGGGAGCTGTTTTTT | CASSPRTGFGELFF
. | . | TRBJ2-3 | TRBV28 | TGTGCCAGCACCCTGGGGGGTCGCACAGATACGCAGTATTTT | CASTLGGRTDTQYF
TRBD1 | . | TRBJ1-4 | TRBV5-1 | TGCGCCAGCAGCCGGTCCTTACACCGGGACAGGGGGCGAAGTATCGATGAAAAACTGTTTTTT | CASSRSLHRDRGRSIDEKLFF
. | . | TRBJ2-5 | TRBV29-1 | TGCAGCGTTGGGTGGGCCAGACGGGAGACCCAGTACTTC | CSVGWARRETQYF
. | few | TRBJ2-7 | TRBV9 | TGTGCCAGCAGCGTAGGCACGCAGAGCTCCTACGAGCAGTACTTC | CASSVGTQSSYEQYF
TRBD2 | once | TRBJ2-1 | TRBV29-1 | TGCAGCGTTGAAAAGAGCGGGATTAGGGGTGAGCAGTTCTTC | CSVEKSGIRGEQFF
. | many | TRBJ2-5 | TRBV7-2 | TGTGCCAGCAGCTTCTCCCGGGTAGGCGAGACCCAGTACTTC | CASSFSRVGETQYF
TRBD2 | . | TRBJ2-7 | TRBV5-4 | TGTGCCAGCAGCCGGGAGGCGGGATCCTACGAGCAGTACTTC | CASSREAGSYEQYF
TRBD1 | . | TRBJ2-1 | TRBV6-5 | TGTGCCAGCAGTCCCCGGGACAGAGGGGGCGAGCAGTTCTTC | CASSPRDRGGEQFF
. | . | TRBJ2-2 | TRBV6-5 | TGTGCCAGCAGTTACTCCCGGGCCTCGAACGGGGAGCTGTTTTTT | CASSYSRASNGELFF
. | . | TRBJ2-5 | TRBV5-1 | TGCGCCAGCAGCTTGCTAGGTCGAGGGATGGAGACCCAGTACTTC | CASSLLGRGMETQYF
TRBD2 | . | TRBJ2-5 | TRBV29-1 | TGCAGCGTTGTCAGGCTAGCGGCATTACACAGGGAGACCCAGTACTTC | CSVVRLAALHRETQYF
. | few | TRBJ2-5 | TRBV2 | TGTGCCAGCAGTGAAGAAAGGACGGCAGCGAGAAAGACCCAGTACTTC | CASSEERTAARKTQYF
. | few | TRBJ2-5 | TRBV4-1 | TGCGCCAGCAGCCAAGATCCCCAGGGCTGGGAGACCCAGTACTTC | CASSQDPQGWETQYF
. | . | TRBJ1-4 | TRBV5-4 | TGTGCCAGCAGCGCACAGGGACTAAGAGAAAAACTGTTTTTT | CASSAQGLREKLFF
TRBD2 | . | TRBJ2-7 | TRBV10-3 | TGTGCCATCAGTGACGCAGGTGGGACTAGCGAACAGTACTTC | CAISDAGGTSEQYF
. | . | TRBJ2-4 | TRBV6-1 | TGTGCCAGCAATCTAGCCAAAAACATTCAGTACTTC | CASNLAKNIQYF
. | . | TRBJ2-7 | TRBV2 | TGTGCCAGCAGTGAACGGGTTCGGGAGACGTACTTC | CASSERVRETYF
. | once | TRBJ1-4 | TRBV2 | TGTGCCAGTAGATCGGGGCCCTTACTGTTTTTT | CASRSGPLLFF